One TCR beta chain is described in this entry. Its antigen is not known. Produced via immunoSEQ multiplex PCR; TCRdb's table is partial and in-frame only. The sample includes about 53,000 clones, 80% to 90% seen only once; the top ten take 11%. The data were obtained in a study of OX40 agonist ivuxolimab in advanced cancers. Study background: Ivuxolimab doses were 0.01, 0.1, 0.3, 1.5, 3 or 10 mg/kg every 2 weeks. Patients were roughly 81% male with ages roughly 20 to 90, mean about 65.

Study-wide results and caveats: Partial responders at 0.1-3.0 mg/kg had among the lowest clonal expansion. Expanded clones tended on average to be more numerous among CD8+ T cells than CD4+.

CDR3 length: 16 amino acids. Per the germline V gene, CDR1 is SGHRS and CDR2 is YFSETQ. Trimming pared 0 bases from V and 1 base from J, leaving 13 bases between. The sequencing here drew on CD4+ or CD8+ T cells sorted from blood, taken in a trial of the OX40 agonist ivuxolimab. The TCR comes from an adult with an advanced solid tumor such as melanoma, head and neck, liver or kidney cancer. The chain uses TRBV5-1 and TRBJ1-1, with a possible D match to TRBD1 (6 bases). CDR3 in DNA: TGCGCCAGCAGCTTGGCGGCAGGGGCATCGAACACTGAAGCTTTCTTT. Its translation: CASSLAAGASNTEAFF.